The present TCR beta chain was sequenced within a study of CXCR3-negative and CXCR3-positive naive CD8 T cells. Study summary: There were around 140 million TRB reads altogether, and each library had about 1.5 +/- 0.3 million of them. Study results and limitations: The TRB CDR3s that CXCR3-positive naive cells carried were more hydrophobic than those of CXCR3-negative naive cells.

The CDR3 is made up of 13 amino acids. Germline CDR1 and CDR2: MDHEN and SYDVKM. Preparation of TRB cDNA libraries relied on 5' RACE carrying UMI labels. TCRdb reprocessed the 5' RACE reads; each CDR3 protein has one entry and no DNA is given. This sample's clone table lists just under 90,000 distinct CDR3 sequences. To note about this clonotype: Its specificity is not known.

The clonotype comes from a human donor in good health. Some clones in this sample may be carry-over from other donors' samples. The J gene is TRBJ2-3, the V gene TRBV28; there is no DNA to check the TCRdb D call of TRBD1. Sequenced sample: naive CXCR3+ CD8+ T cells from blood. Stated subset: CD45RO-CCR7+CD27+CD95- naive CD8+ T cells expressing CXCR3 (TNR3+). This CDR3 is CASSPLLGNAQYF.